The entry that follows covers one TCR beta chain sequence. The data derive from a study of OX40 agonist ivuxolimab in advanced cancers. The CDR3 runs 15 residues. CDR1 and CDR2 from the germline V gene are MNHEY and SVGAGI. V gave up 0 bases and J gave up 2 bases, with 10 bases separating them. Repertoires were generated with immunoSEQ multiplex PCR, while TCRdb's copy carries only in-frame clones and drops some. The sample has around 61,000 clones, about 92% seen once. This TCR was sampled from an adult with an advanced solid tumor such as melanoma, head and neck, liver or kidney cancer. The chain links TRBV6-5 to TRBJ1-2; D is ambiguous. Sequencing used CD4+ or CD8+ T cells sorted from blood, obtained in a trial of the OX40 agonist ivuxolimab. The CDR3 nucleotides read TGTGCCAGCAGTTACTCGGAGGGTCCCAACTATGGCTACACCTTC. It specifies CASSYSEGPNYGYTF.